These T cell receptor beta chains were read from a single sample in a study of cytomegalovirus exposure and HLA in healthy donors. Only in-frame clones appear in the TCRdb table, and some are missing; sequencing was by immunoSEQ multiplex PCR. The data contain approximately 190,000 clones, approximately 80% of them singletons. The sequencing input was PBMCs. These receptors all stem from a woman in her 50s in good health and CMV-seropositive. Both conserved end residues are part of each CDR3. The D gene is left open where the match is weak. Clone size is not always given. Where it is, it says once, few, many or a class for expanded clones.

v_gene,j_gene,d_gene,abundance,CDR3nt,CDR3aa
TRBV7-2,TRBJ1-6,TRBD1,NA,TGTGCCAGCAGCTTAGGAGGGGACAGTTTGTATTCACCCCTCCACTTT,CASSLGGDSLYSPLHF
TRBV7-9,TRBJ2-3,NA,NA,TGTGCCAGCAGCTTAGCGGGGGCTGATACGCAGTATTTT,CASSLAGADTQYF
TRBV19,TRBJ1-4,NA,NA,TGTGCCAGTAGAGACAGTCCTCAGGAAAAACTGTTTTTT,CASRDSPQEKLFF
TRBV15,TRBJ2-7,TRBD1,once,TGTGCCACCAGCAGACAGACAGGGGGCGGTTTGGACGAGCAGTACTTC,CATSRQTGGGLDEQYF
TRBV13,TRBJ2-1,TRBD2,NA,TGTGCCAGCAGCTTACCCCGACTAGCGGGGACCTCCTACAATGAGCAGTTCTTC,CASSLPRLAGTSYNEQFF
TRBV7-8,TRBJ1-6,NA,NA,TGTGCCAGCAGCCCCGGGGGGGACAATTCACCCCTCCACTTT,CASSPGGDNSPLHF
TRBV7-2,TRBJ2-7,NA,NA,TGTGCCAGCAGCTTACGGCGCGGGTCCTACGAGCAGTACTTC,CASSLRRGSYEQYF
TRBV27,TRBJ2-3,TRBD1,NA,TGTGCCAGCAGTTGGGGACAGGGTCCAGATACGCAGTATTTT,CASSWGQGPDTQYF
TRBV14,TRBJ2-1,TRBD1,NA,TGTGCCAGCAGCGCCCGGGACAGACATTACAATGAGCAGTTCTTC,CASSARDRHYNEQFF
TRBV7-7,TRBJ1-5,TRBD1,NA,TGTGCTAGCAGGGACAGGCACAAAGAAAGCAATCAGCCCCAGCATTTT,CASRDRHKESNQPQHF
TRBV11-2,TRBJ2-7,NA,NA,TGTGCCAGCAGCTTAGGGGGCCAAAAGCAGTACTTC,CASSLGGQKQYF
TRBV18,TRBJ1-2,NA,few,TGTGCCAGCTCACCAGGAGGAACAGGGCGGGTCTATGGCTACACCTTC,CASSPGGTGRVYGYTF
TRBV5-4,TRBJ2-5,TRBD2,few,TGTGCCAGCAGCTTGGGGACTAGGGAGGAGACCCAGTACTTC,CASSLGTREETQYF
TRBV10-3,TRBJ2-5,TRBD1,NA,TGTGCCATCACAGGGGGCTGGGGAGAGACCCAGTACTTC,CAITGGWGETQYF
TRBV7-3,TRBJ2-3,NA,NA,TGTGCCAGCAGCTTAAGTCAGGGGAGCACAGATACGCAGTATTTT,CASSLSQGSTDTQYF
TRBV2,TRBJ2-5,NA,NA,TGTGCCAGCAGTGAAGGGCTGCAGGGCGGCGAGACCCAGTACTTC,CASSEGLQGGETQYF
TRBV6-6,TRBJ1-2,NA,NA,TGTGCCAGCAGTTATCAGGGCCCTAGGAATGGCTACACCTTC,CASSYQGPRNGYTF
TRBV5-1,TRBJ2-7,TRBD2,few,TGCGCCAGCAAGTTGGGACTAGCGGGACTATACGAGCAGTACTTC,CASKLGLAGLYEQYF
TRBV9,TRBJ2-1,TRBD2,NA,TGTGCCAGCAGCGGGACCACTAGCGGGGTCCTCAATGAGCAGTTCTTC,CASSGTTSGVLNEQFF
TRBV5-8,TRBJ2-1,TRBD1,few,TGTGCCAGCAGCTCCGGGACAGAGCTCTCTGGGTCCTACAATGAGCAGTTCTTC,CASSSGTELSGSYNEQFF
TRBV19,TRBJ2-1,TRBD2,once,TGTGCCAGTAGTAGGGTAGCGGGGTCCGTCAGCTCCTACAATGAGCAGTTCTTC,CASSRVAGSVSSYNEQFF
TRBV6-5,TRBJ1-1,NA,NA,TGTGCCAGCAGCCGGTACACTGAAGCTTTCTTT,CASSRYTEAFF
TRBV27,TRBJ2-7,TRBD2,NA,TGTGCCAGCAGCTTGGCGGGGGGTCCTTACGAGCAGTACTTC,CASSLAGGPYEQYF
TRBV7-3,TRBJ1-1,NA,NA,TGTGCCAGCAGCCCTATGGGTCCTCTGGCGGACACTGAAGCTTTCTTT,CASSPMGPLADTEAFF
TRBV18,TRBJ1-1,TRBD1,NA,TGTGCCAGCTCCTCCAGGGGGCGGAACACTGAAGCTTTCTTT,CASSSRGRNTEAFF
TRBV15,TRBJ1-1,NA,once,TGTGCCACCAGCAGAGATACGGCGGGGAGGGGAGCTTTCTTT,CATSRDTAGRGAFF
TRBV7-8,TRBJ1-1,NA,NA,TGTGCCAGCAGCTTATGGAGGGTTACTGAAGCTTTCTTT,CASSLWRVTEAFF
TRBV11-3,TRBJ2-1,TRBD2,NA,TGTGCCAGCAGCTTCGGGACTAGCGGCTCCTACAATGAGCAGTTCTTC,CASSFGTSGSYNEQFF
TRBV15,TRBJ2-3,NA,NA,TGTGCCACCAGCAGAGATGGCGGGGGCACAGATACGCAGTATTTT,CATSRDGGGTDTQYF
TRBV2,TRBJ1-2,NA,NA,TGTGCCAGCAGAACAGGGTTGTGGGGCTACACCTTC,CASRTGLWGYTF
TRBV4-1,TRBJ2-7,NA,NA,TGCGCCAGCAGCCAAGATGGGAGGGGGTCGAAAAACGAGCAGTACTTC,CASSQDGRGSKNEQYF
TRBV18,TRBJ2-1,NA,NA,TGTGCCAGCTCACCACGGAGGGAACGACGCTACAATGAGCAGTTCTTC,CASSPRRERRYNEQFF
TRBV2,TRBJ1-2,NA,once,TGTGCCAGCAGTTTAACGACAGTAGGCTATGGCTACACCTTC,CASSLTTVGYGYTF
TRBV6-6,TRBJ2-2,NA,NA,TGTGCCAGCAGACTACAGGGAGGGGAGCTGTTTTTT,CASRLQGGELFF
TRBV2,TRBJ1-1,NA,NA,TGTGCCAGCAGCTCGGGACTCCGGACTGAAGCTTTCTTT,CASSSGLRTEAFF
TRBV18,TRBJ2-3,NA,NA,TGTGCCAGCTCCCCCCCCGGGGGCACAGATACGCAGTATTTT,CASSPPGGTDTQYF
TRBV6-6,TRBJ2-1,NA,NA,TGTGCCAGCATGAATCTCCTTAGTAATGAGCAGTTCTTC,CASMNLLSNEQFF
TRBV30,TRBJ2-1,TRBD2,NA,TGTGCCTGGAGCCCCGGACTAGCGGGGGGAGGGAATGAGCAGTTCTTC,CAWSPGLAGGGNEQFF
TRBV6-6,TRBJ1-3,TRBD1,NA,TGTGCCAGCAGTTACGGGACAGCCTCTGGAAACACCATATATTTT,CASSYGTASGNTIYF
TRBV6-4,TRBJ2-1,NA,many,TGTGCCAGCAGTGACATAGGGGCCCCCTACAATGAGCAGTTCTTC,CASSDIGAPYNEQFF
TRBV2,TRBJ2-5,NA,NA,TGTGCCAGCAGGAAGGGGCAGGGAAGGGAGACCCAGTACTTC,CASRKGQGRETQYF
TRBV9,TRBJ2-6,TRBD1,NA,TGTGCCAGCAGCCTACATTCTACTCCGGGACAGGGGGCTGGGGCCAACGTCCTGACTTTC,CASSLHSTPGQGAGANVLTF
TRBV4-2,TRBJ1-2,NA,once,TGTGCCAGCAGCCAAGAGGTCAGGGTGAGCTATGGCTACACCTTC,CASSQEVRVSYGYTF